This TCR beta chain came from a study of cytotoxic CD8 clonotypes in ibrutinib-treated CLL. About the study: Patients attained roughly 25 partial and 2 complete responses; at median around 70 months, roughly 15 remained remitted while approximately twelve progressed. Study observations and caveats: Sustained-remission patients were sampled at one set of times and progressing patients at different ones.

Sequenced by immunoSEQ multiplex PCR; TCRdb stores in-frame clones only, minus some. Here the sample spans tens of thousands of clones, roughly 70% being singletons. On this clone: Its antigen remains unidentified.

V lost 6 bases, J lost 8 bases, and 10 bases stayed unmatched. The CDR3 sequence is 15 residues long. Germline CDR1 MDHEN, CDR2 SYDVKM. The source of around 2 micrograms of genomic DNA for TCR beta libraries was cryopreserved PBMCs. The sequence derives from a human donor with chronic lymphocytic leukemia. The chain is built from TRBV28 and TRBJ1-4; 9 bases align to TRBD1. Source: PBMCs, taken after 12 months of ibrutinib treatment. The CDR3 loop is CASRETGQGGEKLFF. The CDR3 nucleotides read TGTGCCAGCAGGGAGACGGGACAGGGTGGGGAAAAACTGTTTTTT.